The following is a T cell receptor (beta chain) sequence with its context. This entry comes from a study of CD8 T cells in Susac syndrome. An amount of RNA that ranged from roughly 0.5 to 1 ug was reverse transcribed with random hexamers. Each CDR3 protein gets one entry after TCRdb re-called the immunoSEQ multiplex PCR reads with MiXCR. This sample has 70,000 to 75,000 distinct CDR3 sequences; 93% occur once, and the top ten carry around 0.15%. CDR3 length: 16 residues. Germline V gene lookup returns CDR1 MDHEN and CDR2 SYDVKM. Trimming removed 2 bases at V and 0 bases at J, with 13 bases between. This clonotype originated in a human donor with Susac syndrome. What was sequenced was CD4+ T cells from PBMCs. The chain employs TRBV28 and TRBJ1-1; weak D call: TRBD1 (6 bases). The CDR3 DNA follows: TGTGCCAGCAGTTTACCCAGGGGCCTTATGAACACTGAAGCTTTCTTT. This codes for CASSLPRGLMNTEAFF.